The rows below give T cell receptor beta chains drawn from one sample of a study of Ad26.COV2.S vaccination and SARS-CoV-2 variants. Measured with immunoSEQ multiplex PCR; TCRdb has only the in-frame clones, and not every one. Of 410,000 or so clones listed, 90% are singletons. The sequences come from peripheral blood, collected in a trial of Ad26.COV2.S vaccine versus placebo. These receptors all come from a person between 18 and 65 years old who received the Ad26.COV2.S COVID-19 vaccine or a placebo. Each CDR3 is given with its conserved first and last residue. D genes are given only for firm matches. The size of a clone is reported for some rows only, either as once, few or many, or as a class for expanded clones.

>-|TRBV12-3/TRBV12-4|-|TRBJ1-3
TGTGCCAGCAGTTTAAATGGAAACACCATATATTTT
CASSLNGNTIYF
>-|TRBV7-3|-|TRBJ2-3
TGTGCCAGCAGCTTAACGGGAGGCACAGATACGCAGTATTTT
CASSLTGGTDTQYF
>-|TRBV14|-|TRBJ2-3
TGTGCCAGCAGCCAAACCCGGACCTCATCCAATACGCAGTATTTT
CASSQTRTSSNTQYF
>-|TRBV5-6|TRBD2|TRBJ2-3
TGTGCCAGCAGCTTGGGTTTAGCGGGATGGACAGATACGCAGTATTTT
CASSLGLAGWTDTQYF
>once|TRBV7-6|-|TRBJ2-1
TGTGCCAGCAGCCCTTTAGGAATGGTTCAGTTCTTC
CASSPLGMVQFF
>-|TRBV4-1|-|TRBJ1-1
TGCGCCAGCAGCCACCAGGGGCTAGGTGGGCTTGAAGCTTTCTTT
CASSHQGLGGLEAFF
>once|TRBV20-1|-|TRBJ2-1
TGCAGTGCTAGAGGGGTGGGGGAGTTCTTC
CSARGVGEFF
>-|TRBV30|TRBD1|TRBJ1-6
TGTGCCTGGAGACCCACAGGGGGCTTTAATTCACCCCTCCACTTT
CAWRPTGGFNSPLHF
>once|TRBV19|-|TRBJ1-5
TGTGCCAGTAGTATTTTTAGGGATAACAGCAATCAGCCCCAGCATTTT
CASSIFRDNSNQPQHF
>-|TRBV9|-|TRBJ1-2
TGTGCCAGCAGCGTTGGGCAGGGGACCTATGGCTACACCTTC
CASSVGQGTYGYTF
>-|TRBV19|TRBD2|TRBJ2-2
TGTGCCAGTAGTTTCGGGACTACCAACACCGGGGAGCTGTTTTTT
CASSFGTTNTGELFF
>-|TRBV9|TRBD1|TRBJ1-4
TGTGCCAGCAGCGGCCGGGACAGAAATGAAAAACTGTTTTTT
CASSGRDRNEKLFF
>-|TRBV4-3|TRBD2|TRBJ2-7
TGCGCCAGCAGCCAAGAGATGGCTAGCGGGAGCAGCGAGCAGTACTTC
CASSQEMASGSSEQYF
>-|TRBV9|-|TRBJ1-4
TGTGCCAGCAGCGTAGCTCCGGGTTCAGGTGAAAAACTGTTTTTT
CASSVAPGSGEKLFF
>-|TRBV5-1|-|TRBJ2-1
TGCGCCAGCAGCCGGAGGGGCGGGATAGACAATGAGCAGTTCTTC
CASSRRGGIDNEQFF
>-|TRBV30|TRBD1|TRBJ1-2
TGTGCCTGGGCAGGGGGTAACTATGGCTACACCTTC
CAWAGGNYGYTF
>-|TRBV5-6|-|TRBJ2-1
TGTGCCAGCAGCTTGAAGGGAGTTGAGCAGTTCTTC
CASSLKGVEQFF
>once|TRBV28|-|TRBJ2-2
TGTGCCAGCAGTAGCGACTCGTTAACCGGGGAGCTGTTTTTT
CASSSDSLTGELFF
>-|TRBV5-1|-|TRBJ2-7
TGCGCCAGCCGAACAGGGGAGGGATACGAGCAGTACTTC
CASRTGEGYEQYF
>few|TRBV28|-|TRBJ1-2
TGTGCCAGCAGTTCCGGGACTGGGACTAACTATGGCTACACCTTC
CASSSGTGTNYGYTF
>-|TRBV24-1|TRBD2|TRBJ2-1
TGTGCCACCAGTGACTTAGCGGGGGAGTACAATGAGCAGTTCTTC
CATSDLAGEYNEQFF
>-|TRBV18|TRBD2|TRBJ2-1
TGTGCCAGCGCAATCACTAGCGGGAGAGTCAATGAGCAGTTCTTC
CASAITSGRVNEQFF
>-|TRBV3-1/TRBV3-2|TRBD1|TRBJ1-4
TGTGCCAGCAGCGAGGGGGCGAGGGAAAAACTGTTTTTT
CASSEGAREKLFF
>-|TRBV11-2|TRBD2|TRBJ2-3
TGTGCCAGCAGCGGTGGGACTAGCGGGTCCAGAGATACGCAGTATTTT
CASSGGTSGSRDTQYF
>-|TRBV14|-|TRBJ1-1
TGTGCCAGCAGCCAAGATGTGGGCAGTCTCAACACTGAAGCTTTCTTT
CASSQDVGSLNTEAFF
>-|TRBV2|-|TRBJ2-6
TGTGCCAGCCCCGGAGAGGCTGGGGCCAACGTCCTGACTTTC
CASPGEAGANVLTF
>once|TRBV11-3|TRBD2|TRBJ2-3
TGTGCCAGCAGCTCGAGGACTAGCGGGCCAGATACGCAGTATTTT
CASSSRTSGPDTQYF
>once|TRBV9|-|TRBJ2-6
TGTGCCAGCAGCGCGGCCATTGGACGGTCCTCTGGGGCCAACGTCCTGACTTTC
CASSAAIGRSSGANVLTF
>once|TRBV20-1|-|TRBJ2-1
TGCAGTGCTATCCAACACAATGAGCAGTTCTTC
CSAIQHNEQFF
>-|TRBV5-1|-|TRBJ1-1
TGCGCCAGCAGCTTGGTTGGGGGAAACACTGAAGCTTTCTTT
CASSLVGGNTEAFF
>-|TRBV28|-|TRBJ2-5
TGTGCCAGCAGTTTAGGTGCAGCGACCCAAGAGACCCAGTACTTC
CASSLGAATQETQYF